The subject of this entry is one T cell receptor beta chain. Its target is not known. This record belongs to a study of CXCR3-negative and CXCR3-positive naive CD8 T cells. Study-wide results and caveats: More hydrophobic TRB CDR3s occurred in CXCR3-positive than in CXCR3-negative naive cells. Naive CXCR3-positive and CXCR3-negative cells shared TRBV-TRBJ usage; memory cells diverged. Diversity proved comparably high across both naive subsets and much lower in memory CD8+ cells. Upon cryopreservation, CXCR3 expression partially decreased, and most assays used fresh PBMCs.

UMI labels and 5' RACE were used to prepare the TRB cDNA libraries. Following a re-call of the 5' RACE reads, TCRdb has one entry per CDR3 protein and lacks DNA. Its table records about 89,000 distinct CDR3 sequences. This CDR3 has 16 amino acids. The V gene's germline CDR1 is DFQATT and CDR2 SNEGSKA (reference sequence). Within the CD8+ T cell compartment, naive cells were CD45RO-CCR7+CD27+CD95-. The chain carries TRBV20-1 and TRBJ2-7; the D call from TCRdb, TRBD2, cannot be confirmed without DNA. Sequencing used naive CXCR3+ CD8+ T cells from blood. Subset of the sample: CD45RO-CCR7+CD27+CD95- naive CD8+ T cells expressing CXCR3 (TNR3+). The TCR comes from a human donor in good health. Some clones in this sample may be carry-over from other donors' samples. CDR3 loop: CSARGLAGRSSYEQYF.